The 20 T cell receptor beta chains given below trace back to one sample, sequenced in a study of CD8 T cells in ankylosing spondylitis. MiXCR, applied by TCRdb to the 5' RACE reads, yields one record per CDR3 protein. The sample holds 200,000 to 300,000 distinct CDR3 sequences, 8.6% seen once. Sequences were obtained from blood, either unsorted or a sorted T cell fraction (not recorded which). The source is a male donor with ankylosing spondylitis or in good health (not recorded which).

This clonotype was recorded at least ten times. V usage is TRBV2 and J usage is TRBJ2-1, with D perhaps matching TRBD1 (6 bases). With 6 bases removed from V and 4 bases from J, the gap between germline ends came to 22 bases. Per the germline V gene, CDR1 is SNHLY and CDR2 is FYNNEI. This CDR3 has 17 residues. CDR3 sequence: CASSEGLGGPFYNEQFF. The CDR3 nucleotides read TGTGCCAGCAGCGAGGGGCTAGGGGGTCCTTTTTACAATGAGCAGTTCTTC.

This clonotype showed up just a few times. The rearrangement uses TRBV12-3 or TRBV12-4 and TRBJ1-2, with D uncertain. Trimming left V 3 bases short and J 6 bases short, with 14 bases between. The CDR3 length is 14 residues. In nucleotides, the CDR3 is TGTGCCAGCAGTTTGATTCTCCCCAGTGATGGCTACACCTTC. This sequence encodes CASSLILPSDGYTF.

This clonotype was counted many times. The rearrangement uses TRBV9 and TRBJ2-7, with D perhaps TRBD2 (6 bases). V was clipped by 1 base and J by 1 base, with 9 bases between them. Germline CDR1 is SGDLS and CDR2 is YYNGEE. This CDR3 has 14 amino acids. In DNA form, the CDR3 reads TGTGCCAGCAGCGTATATAGCGGATCCTACGAGCAGTACTTC. It yields the protein CASSVYSGSYEQYF.

This clonotype was detected ten times or more. V gene TRBV7-3 combines with J gene TRBJ1-1, with D possibly TRBD1 on 6 matching bases. The germline V gene has CDR1 SGHTA and CDR2 FQGTGA. V was pared by 1 base and J by 5 bases, with 11 bases between. The CDR3 extends over 14 amino acids. The CDR3 is CASSLNRVGTEAFF. CDR3 in DNA: TGTGCCAGCAGCTTAAACAGGGTGGGAACTGAAGCTTTCTTT.

This clonotype appeared a few times. V and J are TRBV11-2 and TRBJ2-2, with TRBD1 as a possible D gene (5 bases). Germline CDR1 SGHAT, CDR2 FQNNGV. Deletions cut 5 bases from V and 5 bases from J, with 15 bases between. CDR3 length: 15 residues. DNA of the CDR3: TGTGCCAGCAGCGACGAACCCCAGGGTACCGGGGAGCTGTTTTTT. Its protein is CASSDEPQGTGELFF.

Many counts were recorded for this clonotype. The chain recombines TRBV29-1 with TRBJ1-5, with TRBD1 matching 8 bases. Unmatched junction bases numbered 7, after V lost 6 bases and J lost 9 bases. Germline V gene lookup returns CDR1 SQVTM and CDR2 ANQGSEA. The CDR3 runs to 12 residues. CDR3 protein: CSVGTGSGPQHF. The CDR3 DNA reads TGCAGCGTCGGGACAGGCTCGGGGCCCCAGCATTTT.

This clonotype was seen many times. J is TRBJ1-3 and V is TRBV4-2; perhaps TRBD1 as D (5 bases). This CDR3 has 15 residues. The V and J ends lost 0 bases and 4 bases respectively, with 10 bases between them. Germline-derived CDR1 and CDR2 are LGHNA and YNFKEQ. The CDR3 DNA follows: TGTGCCAGCAGCCAAGATCCACGGGGGGGAAACACCATATATTTT. Translating gives CASSQDPRGGNTIYF.

This clonotype has ten or more counts. The CDR3 sequence: CASSFPTVTYEQYF. CDR3 nucleotide sequence: TGTGCCAGCAGCTTTCCCACGGTAACCTACGAGCAGTACTTC. This chain uses TRBV7-9 with TRBJ2-7; D not resolved. Germline V gives CDR1 SEHNR, CDR2 FQNEAQ (reference sequence). The V and J ends lost 3 bases and 2 bases respectively, with 11 bases between them. This CDR3 has 14 amino acids.

The chain couples TRBV7-2 to TRBJ2-3; possibly TRBD1 for D (6 bases). From germline, CDR1 is SGHTA and CDR2 FQGNSA. The V end lost 1 base, the J end lost 14 bases, and 13 bases lay between the germline ends. This CDR3 is 12 amino acids long. CDR3: CASSLGAGVWYF. The CDR3 bases are TGTGCCAGCAGCTTAGGGGCAGGGGTTTGGTATTTT.

This clonotype was recorded a few times. The CDR3 spells CASRRLGTGELFF. The CDR3, as DNA: TGTGCCAGCAGACGCCTCGGCACCGGGGAGCTGTTTTTT. The chain combines TRBV6-2 or TRBV6-3 with TRBJ2-2; D gene unclear. This CDR3 has 13 residues. Trimming removed 6 bases at V and 4 bases at J, with 9 bases between. Germline CDR1 is MNHEY and CDR2 is SVGEGT.

There are many counts of this clonotype. The junction does not match germline at one end; this may be a read error. This chain uses TRBV12-3 or TRBV12-4 with TRBJ2-1; TRBD2 aligns across 12 bases. The CDR3 sequence is 14 residues long. The CDR3: CASSLAGGPYEQFF. In DNA form, the CDR3 reads TGTGCCAGCAGTCTAGCGGGAGGGCCGTATGAGCAGTTCTTC.

This clonotype came up many times. V and J are TRBV5-1 and TRBJ2-3; D is possibly TRBD2 (6 bases). Trimming stripped 0 bases from V and 2 bases from J, with 16 bases between. CDR3 size: 17 residues. CDR1 and CDR2 (germline): SGHRS, YFSETQ. CDR3 DNA sequence: TGCGCCAGCAGCTTGGGGGGGAATAGCGGAAACACAGATACGCAGTATTTT. Translated: CASSLGGNSGNTDTQYF. Supplemented by reference TRBV5-1 and TRBJ2-3, the full variable domain reads KAGVTQTPRYLIKTRGQQVTLSCSPISGHRSVSWYQQTPGQGLQFLFEYFSETQRNKGNFPGRFSGRQFSNSRSEMNVSTLELGDSALYLCASSLGGNSGNTDTQYFGPGTRLTVL.

This clonotype was counted ten times or more. The chain's CDR3 is CASGAAGGYNEQFF. The CDR3 DNA reads as TGTGCCAGTGGGGCGGCGGGAGGATACAATGAGCAGTTCTTC. This chain connects TRBV4-2 to TRBJ2-1, with 8 bases that match TRBD2. Per germline, CDR1 LGHNA and CDR2 YNFKEQ. The trim removed 9 bases at V and 4 bases at J, leaving 8 bases unmatched. This CDR3 is 14 amino acids long.

The chain links TRBV24-1 to TRBJ2-5; D is unclear. CDR3 size: 15 residues. Germline V gene sequence: CDR1 KGHDR, CDR2 SFDVKD. V lost 0 bases and J lost 1, with 8 bases in between. The CDR3 sequence: CATSDLRTGQETQYF. The CDR3 nucleotides are TGTGCCACCAGTGATTTGAGGACCGGCCAAGAGACCCAGTACTTC.

This chain links TRBV5-1 with TRBJ2-3; a possible D gene is TRBD1 (6 bases). Germline V CDR1 and CDR2: SGHRS, YFSETQ. Trimming took 3 bases from V and 6 from J, leaving 17 bases between them. The CDR3 is 15 amino acids. The CDR3 DNA sequence: TGCGCCAGCAGCTCGGGACATACCGTCACGGATACGCAGTATTTT. It specifies CASSSGHTVTDTQYF.

Only a few counts were recorded for this clonotype. This sequence joins TRBV12-3 or TRBV12-4 and TRBJ2-5; tentatively, D is TRBD1 (6 bases). V lost 7 bases, J lost 5 bases, and 17 bases lay in between. The CDR3 is 14 amino acids. DNA of the CDR3: TGTGCCAGCACCACAAGGGCAGGGGTTGAGACCCAGTACTTC. It translates to CASTTRAGVETQYF.

This clonotype has ten or more counts. V gene TRBV12-3 or TRBV12-4 combines with J gene TRBJ1-2; TRBD1 matches at 7 bases. Germline trimming cut 7 bases from V and 2 bases from J; bases unmatched to any gene: 10. The CDR3 is 15 amino acids. CDR3 sequence reads: CASKLTGVGNYGYTF. The CDR3, as DNA: TGTGCCAGCAAACTAACAGGGGTCGGGAACTATGGCTACACCTTC.

This clonotype was counted at least ten times. The chain combines TRBV15 with TRBJ2-1, with 8 bases identical to TRBD1. The J segment lost 0 bases and the V segment lost 4 bases, leaving 2 bases of the junction unmatched. The germline V gene encodes CDR1 LNHNV and CDR2 YYDKDF (reference sequence). The length of the CDR3 is 15 residues. The CDR3 spells CATSTDRGSYNEQFF. DNA for the CDR3: TGTGCCACCAGCACCGACAGGGGCTCCTACAATGAGCAGTTCTTC.

This clonotype has a handful of counts. Mismatch with germline at one junction end may stem from a read error. The chain combines TRBV20-1 with TRBJ2-7; D might be TRBD2 (6 bases). The CDR3 sequence is 17 residues long. Germline V gene sequence: CDR1 DFQATT, CDR2 SNEGSKA (reference sequence). CDR3 residues: CCARDGRRRGGTYEQYF. DNA of the CDR3: TGCTGTGCTAGAGATGGCCGCCGAAGGGGCGGGACCTACGAGCAGTACTTC.

The table lists this clonotype with many counts. This chain connects TRBV10-3 to TRBJ2-3; TRBD2 aligns across 8 bases. The J segment lost 2 bases and the V segment lost 7 bases, leaving 11 bases of the junction unmatched. Germline CDR1 and CDR2: ENHRY and SYGVKD. CDR3 length: 16 residues. DNA of the CDR3: TGTGCCATCACCCCCGGCGGCGGGGGGTCCACAGATACGCAGTATTTT. This encodes CAITPGGGGSTDTQYF.